Listed below are T cell receptor beta chains from one sample, sequenced in a study of shared clonotypes between healthy human individuals. Sequencing used immunoSEQ multiplex PCR; TCRdb keeps in-frame clones, though not all of them. The data show roughly 2 million clones, about 95% seen once. Sequencing was done on a sample of naive CD8+ T cells sorted from blood. The receptors stem from a man between 18 and 35 years old in good health. CDR3s include the opening cysteine and the closing phenylalanine or tryptophan. A D gene is named only where the DNA matches it firmly. Where a row states a size, it is once, few, many or the class of an expanded clone; other rows omit it.

>12|TRBJ2-2|.|TRBV6-1|.
CATWVITGELFF
TGTGCCACCTGGGTAATTACCGGGGAGCTGTTTTTT
>13|TRBJ1-2|.|TRBV27|.
CASSFGEHYGYTF
TGTGCCAGCAGTTTCGGGGAGCACTATGGCTACACCTTC
>15|TRBJ2-1|.|TRBV11-3|.
CASSSTAEQGDEQFF
TGTGCCAGCAGCTCCACCGCGGAGCAGGGCGATGAGCAGTTCTTC
>14|TRBJ2-7|TRBD2|TRBV5-1|.
CASSPPSGGIEQYF
TGCGCCAGCAGCCCCCCGAGCGGGGGGATCGAGCAGTACTTC
>12|TRBJ2-7|.|TRBV7-9|.
CASSHISGEQYF
TGTGCCAGCAGCCATATTTCAGGGGAGCAGTACTTC
>14|TRBJ2-7|TRBD2|TRBV29-1|.
CSVEESGRIYEQYF
TGCAGCGTTGAGGAGTCCGGGAGGATATACGAGCAGTACTTC
>15|TRBJ1-2|.|TRBV5-1|.
CASSYGSGTAYGYTF
TGCGCCAGCAGCTACGGAAGTGGGACGGCCTATGGCTACACCTTC
>15|TRBJ2-6|.|TRBV29-1|.
CSVEARRTGANVLTF
TGCAGCGTTGAAGCAAGGCGAACTGGGGCCAACGTCCTGACTTTC
>16|TRBJ2-3|TRBD2|TRBV7-9|once
CASSTTSGVITDTQYF
TGTGCCAGCAGCACGACTAGCGGGGTAATAACAGATACGCAGTATTTT
>15|TRBJ2-7|TRBD2|TRBV5-6|.
CASSPGLAGGYEQYF
TGTGCCAGCAGCCCCGGACTAGCGGGCGGCTACGAGCAGTACTTC
>18|TRBJ2-2|TRBD2|TRBV4-1|.
CASSQDRGAGGHTGELFF
TGCGCCAGCAGCCAAGATCGGGGAGCGGGAGGGCATACCGGGGAGCTGTTTTTT
>13|TRBJ2-5|.|TRBV6-5|.
CASRGTLQETQYF
TGTGCCAGCAGGGGGACGCTCCAAGAGACCCAGTACTTC
>15|TRBJ2-3|.|TRBV11-2|.
CASSLGQAGADTQYF
TGTGCCAGCAGCTTAGGCCAAGCGGGCGCAGATACGCAGTATTTT
>16|TRBJ1-2|.|TRBV6-6|.
CASSYLPRGAAYGYTF
TGTGCCAGCAGTTACCTCCCCCGAGGGGCCGCCTATGGCTACACCTTC
>14|TRBJ1-2|TRBD1|TRBV9|.
CASSVQGANYGYTF
TGTGCCAGCAGCGTCCAGGGGGCCAACTATGGCTACACCTTC
>16|TRBJ1-1|.|TRBV7-9|.
CASSLPSAQGNTEAFF
TGTGCCAGCAGCTTACCGTCTGCCCAGGGAAACACTGAAGCTTTCTTT
>17|TRBJ1-2|TRBD1|TRBV10-1|.
CASSATKTGGSDYGYTF
TGCGCCAGCAGTGCAACGAAGACAGGGGGATCGGACTATGGCTACACCTTC
>11|TRBJ1-1|.|TRBV6-5|.
CASGPNTEAFF
TGTGCCAGCGGGCCTAACACTGAAGCTTTCTTT
>12|TRBJ2-3|.|TRBV5-8|.
CASSPTADTQYF
TGTGCCAGCAGCCCGACGGCCGATACGCAGTATTTT
>12|TRBJ1-2|.|TRBV7-3|.
CASSLTGPGHTF
TGTGCCAGCAGCTTAACAGGACCTGGTCACACCTTC
>14|TRBJ2-7|.|TRBV7-8|.
CASSPGGLVYEQYF
TGTGCCAGCAGCCCAGGGGGACTAGTCTACGAGCAGTACTTC
>14|TRBJ1-1|.|TRBV29-1|.
CSVELGGGLTEAFF
TGCAGCGTTGAATTGGGTGGGGGATTGACTGAAGCTTTCTTT
>13|TRBJ2-7|.|TRBV10-2|.
CASSEGGVYEQYF
TGCGCCAGCAGTGAGGGGGGCGTCTACGAGCAGTACTTC
>13|TRBJ1-1|.|TRBV2|once
CASSYLLNTEAFF
TGTGCCAGCAGTTACCTTTTGAACACTGAAGCTTTCTTT
>15|TRBJ2-7|.|TRBV5-6|.
CASSLSLRSSYEQYF
TGTGCCAGCAGCTTGAGTCTCAGGTCCTCCTACGAGCAGTACTTC
>15|TRBJ1-2|TRBD1|TRBV7-9|.
CASSPGQGDPYGYTF
TGTGCCAGCAGCCCCGGACAGGGCGATCCCTATGGCTACACCTTC
>16|TRBJ1-5|.|TRBV4-3|once
CASSQDLHVANQPQHF
TGCGCCAGCAGCCAAGATCTCCATGTGGCGAACCAGCCCCAGCATTTT